Following are 10 T cell receptor beta chains from one sample sequenced in a study of response to subunit inactivated influenza vaccine. TCRdb re-called the RT-PCR reads through MiXCR, storing one row per CDR3 protein. Of 650,000 to 800,000 distinct CDR3 sequences in the sample, approximately 15% were seen once. This sample comprised PBMCs from blood, obtained less than 15 days before vaccination. Every receptor here comes from a man aged 50 or older who received an inactivated influenza vaccine.

This clonotype showed up just a few times. The genes are TRBV29-1 and TRBJ2-5, with a weak D call TRBD2 (6 bases). The CDR3 has 13 residues. V dropped 6 bases and J dropped 2 bases, with 13 bases sitting between them. Germline V gives CDR1 SQVTM, CDR2 ANQGSEA. In nucleotides, the CDR3 is TGCAGCGTCTGGAGGGGAGGACAAGAGACCCAGTACTTC. This translates into CSVWRGGQETQYF. The variable domain in full, with the rest retrieved from reference TRBV29-1 and TRBJ2-5, is SAVISQKPSRDICQRGTSLTIQCQVDSQVTMMFWYRQQPGQSLTLIATANQGSEATYESGFVIDKFPISRPNLTFSTLTVSNMSPEDSSIYLCSVWRGGQETQYFGPGTRLLVL.

This clonotype was counted only a few times. The chain is built from TRBV28 and TRBJ1-5, with 7 bases identical to TRBD1. CDR1 and CDR2 (germline): MDHEN, SYDVKM. This CDR3 spans 15 amino acids. Germline trimming cut 9 bases from V and 4 bases from J; bases unmatched to any gene: 12. As DNA, the CDR3 is TGTGCCAGTTGTAACAGGGGCCGAAGGAATCAGCCCCAGCATTTT. This codes for CASCNRGRRNQPQHF.

The chain has TRBV28 and TRBJ2-1, with D tentatively TRBD1 (5 bases). Germline V gene lookup returns CDR1 MDHEN and CDR2 SYDVKM. Deletions cut 2 bases from V and 3 bases from J, with 11 bases between. The CDR3 covers 15 residues. The CDR3 region is CASSLEGVLYNEQFF. The CDR3 DNA sequence: TGTGCCAGCAGTTTAGAAGGGGTTCTCTACAATGAGCAGTTCTTC.

This clonotype showed up many times. This chain links TRBV7-2 with TRBJ2-1; TRBD2 is a possible D gene (7 bases). Germline V gene lookup returns CDR1 SGHTA and CDR2 FQGNSA. This CDR3 has 16 residues. V lost 5 bases and J lost 9, with 23 bases in between. CDR3 amino acids: CASSPSLSGGGGEQFF. The CDR3 nucleotides read TGTGCCAGCAGCCCGAGTCTGAGCGGAGGGGGGGGTGAGCAGTTCTTC.

In its sample, this clonotype was seen a few times. The chain uses TRBV2 and TRBJ2-7, with TRBD2 matching 10 bases. There are 14 residues in the CDR3. V lost 11 bases, J lost 5 bases, and 12 bases stayed unmatched. The V gene's germline CDR1 is SNHLY and CDR2 FYNNEI. The CDR3 here is CASLRGLAGDEQYF. In DNA, the CDR3 is TGTGCCTCACTCCGGGGGCTAGCGGGAGACGAGCAGTACTTC.

This clonotype was counted a single time. The chain links TRBV9 to TRBJ2-3, with 9 bases fitting TRBD2. The CDR3 length is 14 residues. The V segment lost 3 bases and the J segment 5 bases; nucleotides outside the gene matches: 4. Germline V gene data show CDR1 as SGDLS and CDR2 as YYNGEE. The CDR3 DNA follows: TGTGCCAGCAGCGCTCGACTAGCGGTAGATACGCAGTATTTT. Its protein is CASSARLAVDTQYF.

This chain joins TRBV12-3 or TRBV12-4 and TRBJ2-2; D remains unclear. With 4 bases removed from V and 9 bases from J, the gap between germline ends came to 12 bases. This CDR3 has 13 amino acids. CDR3 in amino acids: CASSSFGARELFF. CDR3 sequence (DNA): TGTGCCAGCAGTTCGTTCGGCGCCAGGGAGCTGTTTTTT.

V and J are TRBV5-6 and TRBJ2-3; TRBD2 matches 9 bases. Germline V gene sequence: CDR1 SGHDT, CDR2 YYEEEE. The length of the CDR3 is 16 residues. J was trimmed by 2 bases and V by 4 bases; bases with no gene match: 8. The chain's CDR3 is CASSHLAGGLTDTQYF. CDR3 bases: TGTGCCAGCAGCCACCTTGCGGGGGGGCTCACAGATACGCAGTATTTT.

In this sample, this clonotype turned up a few times. The chain links TRBV3-1 to TRBJ2-1; D uncertain. Per the germline V gene, CDR1 is LGHDT and CDR2 is YNNKEL (reference sequence). The CDR3 length is 18 residues. Trimming took 0 bases from V and 4 from J, leaving 19 bases between them. The CDR3 bases are TGTGCCAGCAGCCAAGATCTTGGTCGGCGCCTGAATTACAATGAGCAGTTCTTC. Translated: CASSQDLGRRLNYNEQFF.

This clonotype was observed a handful of times. The rearrangement uses TRBV11-1 and TRBJ2-3; TRBD2 matches 13 bases. The germline gives CDR1 SGHAT, CDR2 FQDESV (reference sequence). Trimming removed 4 bases from V and 5 bases from J; junction bases left unmatched: 12. CDR3 length equals 18 residues. CDR3: CASSSLAGGPGSKDTQYF. As DNA, the CDR3 is TGTGCCAGCAGCTCACTAGCGGGAGGGCCTGGTTCTAAAGATACGCAGTATTTT. Full variable domain (rest looked up from reference TRBV11-1 and TRBJ2-3): EAEVAQSPRYKITEKSQAVAFWCDPISGHATLYWYRQILGQGPELLVQFQDESVVDDSQLPKDRFSAERLKGVDSTLKIQPAELGDSAMYLCASSSLAGGPGSKDTQYFGPGTRLTVL.